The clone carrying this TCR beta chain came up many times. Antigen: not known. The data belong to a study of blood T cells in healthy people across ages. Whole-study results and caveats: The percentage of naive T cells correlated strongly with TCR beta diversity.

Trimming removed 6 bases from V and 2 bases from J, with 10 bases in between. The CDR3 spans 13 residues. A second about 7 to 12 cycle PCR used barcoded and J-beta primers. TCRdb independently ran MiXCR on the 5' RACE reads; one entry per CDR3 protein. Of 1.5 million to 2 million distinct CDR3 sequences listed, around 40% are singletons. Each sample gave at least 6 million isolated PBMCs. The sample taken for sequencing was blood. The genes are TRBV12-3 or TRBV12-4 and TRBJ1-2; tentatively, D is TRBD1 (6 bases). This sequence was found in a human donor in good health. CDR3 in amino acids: CASRDSQNYGYTF. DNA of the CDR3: TGTGCCAGCAGGGACAGCCAAAACTATGGCTACACCTTC.